The sequence of this TCR beta chain was determined in a study of breast tumors, draining lymph nodes, adjacent tissues. TCRdb re-called the multiplex PCR reads with MiXCR, one entry per CDR3 protein. Of about 230,000 distinct CDR3 sequences in the sample, approximately 31% were seen once. This CDR3 has 16 amino acids. V lost 4 bases, J lost 3 bases, and 8 bases stayed unmatched. Per the germline V gene, CDR1 is SNHLY and CDR2 is FYNNEI. Samples came from axillary lymph nodes draining the breast cancer. This receptor was obtained from a female donor with breast cancer. Some clones in this sample may be carry-over from other donors' samples. The sample taken for sequencing was axillary lymph node tissue. V usage is TRBV2 and J usage is TRBJ1-5, with 8 positions matching TRBD1. As DNA, the CDR3 is TGTGCCAGCAGTGTGTTAGCGGGACAGGACAATCAGCCCCAGCATTTT. Its translation: CASSVLAGQDNQPQHF.